This T cell receptor (beta chain) came from a study of blood T cells in healthy people across ages. As for the study in general: About one barcoded beta molecule per two T cells was the capture yield of template switching. Study outcomes and limitations: Per-million-T-cell TCR beta diversity fell roughly linearly with age.

CDR3 size: 16 residues. Germline trimming cut 4 bases from V and 1 base from J; bases unmatched to any gene: 7. CDR1 is MNHEY, CDR2 SVGEGT, per germline. Together with a sample-barcoded 5' primer, a J-beta primer mix was included in a second PCR lasting about 6 to 11 cycles. One entry per CDR3 protein results from TCRdb running MiXCR on the 5' RACE reads. The data show about 780,000 distinct CDR3 sequences, roughly 24% seen once. With regard to this clonotype: Antigen unknown.

These same records also appear under a second study, on T cells of mothers and their children.

The receptor was derived from a boy aged 5-17 years in good health. The V call is TRBV6-2 or TRBV6-3, the J call TRBJ2-3, with TRBD1 matching over 8 bases. The sample was blood. The CDR3 is CASSWGKGQGTDTQYF. CDR3 DNA: TGTGCCAGCAGTTGGGGAAAGGGACAGGGCACAGATACGCAGTATTTT.